Sequencing of this TCR beta chain was carried out in a study of T cell responses to AZD1222 COVID-19 vaccine. On the study more broadly: Researchers grouped second doses given at about 4 or about 12 weeks into one pool. Findings and limits, study-wide: The CD4 TCRs associated with vaccination extended across spike and predominated at 160-218 and 743-854. The study reported that nearly half of spike-specific TCRs target unmutated variant regions. It was only a handful of AZD1222 recipients who were seropositive at baseline.

Assay used: immunoSEQ multiplex PCR; TCRdb lists only in-frame clones, some missing. The sample lists 90,000 to 140,000 clones; about 80% were seen once. This CDR3 has 17 residues. Worth noting for this clone: Its antigen remains unidentified.

Material: peripheral blood, obtained on day 0 of AZD1222 vaccination. This sequence originates from an adult in good health. The V call is TRBV21-1, the J call TRBJ2-4; the table assigns TRBD2, which was not confirmed against the DNA. TRBV21-1 is marked as a pseudogene. CDR3 sequence reads: CASSKKREEGAKNIQYF. The CDR3 nucleotides are TGTGCCAGCAGCAAAAAAAGGGAGGAGGGAGCCAAAAACATTCAGTACTTC.